This TCR beta chain originates from a study of blood T cell repertoires in COVID-19. This clone appeared a single time. Profiled with immunoSEQ multiplex PCR; TCRdb holds only in-frame clones, not every one. The table lists about 150,000 clones, around 84% of them singletons. The source is a woman aged 45 to 65 with acute or convalescent COVID-19. The sample taken for sequencing was peripheral blood.

The DNA of the CDR3 is TGCGCCAGCAGCTTTGGGGGGGTGAACACTGAAGCTTTCTTT. It is translated as CASSFGGVNTEAFF. This chain joins TRBV5-1 and TRBJ1-1, with a possible D match to TRBD1 (5 bases). CDR1 SGHRS and CDR2 YFSETQ come from the germline V gene. V was clipped by 2 bases and J by 0 bases, with 8 bases between them. The CDR3 is 14 amino acids.